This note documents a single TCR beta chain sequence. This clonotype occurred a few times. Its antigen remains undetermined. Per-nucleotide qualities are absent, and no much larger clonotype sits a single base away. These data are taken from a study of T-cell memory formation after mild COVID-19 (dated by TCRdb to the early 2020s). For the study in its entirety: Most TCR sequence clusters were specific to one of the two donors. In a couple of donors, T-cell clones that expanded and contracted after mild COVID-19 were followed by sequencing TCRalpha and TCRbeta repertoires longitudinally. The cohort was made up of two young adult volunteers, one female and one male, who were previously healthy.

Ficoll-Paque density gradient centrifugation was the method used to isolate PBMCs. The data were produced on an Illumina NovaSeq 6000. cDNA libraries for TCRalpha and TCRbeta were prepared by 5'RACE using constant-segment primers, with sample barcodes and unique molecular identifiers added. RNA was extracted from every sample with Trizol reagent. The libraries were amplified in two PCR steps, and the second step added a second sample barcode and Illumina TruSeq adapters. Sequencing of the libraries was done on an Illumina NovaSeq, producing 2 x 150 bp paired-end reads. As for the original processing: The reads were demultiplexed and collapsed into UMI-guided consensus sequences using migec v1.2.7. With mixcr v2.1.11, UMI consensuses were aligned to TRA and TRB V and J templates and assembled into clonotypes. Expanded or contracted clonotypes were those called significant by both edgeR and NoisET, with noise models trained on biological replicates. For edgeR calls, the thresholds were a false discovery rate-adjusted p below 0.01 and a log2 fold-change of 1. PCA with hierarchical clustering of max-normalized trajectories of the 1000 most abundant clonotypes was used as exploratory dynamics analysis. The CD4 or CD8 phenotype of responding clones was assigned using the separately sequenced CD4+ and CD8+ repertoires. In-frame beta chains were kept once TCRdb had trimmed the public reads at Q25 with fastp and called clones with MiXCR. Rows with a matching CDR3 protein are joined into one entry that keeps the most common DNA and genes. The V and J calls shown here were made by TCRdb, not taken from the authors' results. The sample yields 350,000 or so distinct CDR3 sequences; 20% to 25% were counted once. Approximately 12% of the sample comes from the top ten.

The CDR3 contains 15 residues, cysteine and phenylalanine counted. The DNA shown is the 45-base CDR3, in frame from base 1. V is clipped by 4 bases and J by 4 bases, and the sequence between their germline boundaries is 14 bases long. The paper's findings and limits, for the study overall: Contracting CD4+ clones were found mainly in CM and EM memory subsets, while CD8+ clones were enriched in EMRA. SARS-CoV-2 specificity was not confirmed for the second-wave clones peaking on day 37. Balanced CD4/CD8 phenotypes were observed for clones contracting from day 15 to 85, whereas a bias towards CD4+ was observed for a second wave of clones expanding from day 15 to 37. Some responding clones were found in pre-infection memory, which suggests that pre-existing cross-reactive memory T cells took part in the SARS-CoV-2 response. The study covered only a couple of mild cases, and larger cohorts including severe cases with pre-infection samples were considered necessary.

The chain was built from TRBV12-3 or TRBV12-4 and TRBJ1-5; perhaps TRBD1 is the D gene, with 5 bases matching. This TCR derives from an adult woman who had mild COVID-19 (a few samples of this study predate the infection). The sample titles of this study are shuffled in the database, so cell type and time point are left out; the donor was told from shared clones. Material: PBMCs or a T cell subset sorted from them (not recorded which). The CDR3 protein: CASSSGATENQPQHF. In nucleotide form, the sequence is TGTGCCAGCAGTTCTGGGGCGACAGAGAATCAGCCCCAGCATTTT.